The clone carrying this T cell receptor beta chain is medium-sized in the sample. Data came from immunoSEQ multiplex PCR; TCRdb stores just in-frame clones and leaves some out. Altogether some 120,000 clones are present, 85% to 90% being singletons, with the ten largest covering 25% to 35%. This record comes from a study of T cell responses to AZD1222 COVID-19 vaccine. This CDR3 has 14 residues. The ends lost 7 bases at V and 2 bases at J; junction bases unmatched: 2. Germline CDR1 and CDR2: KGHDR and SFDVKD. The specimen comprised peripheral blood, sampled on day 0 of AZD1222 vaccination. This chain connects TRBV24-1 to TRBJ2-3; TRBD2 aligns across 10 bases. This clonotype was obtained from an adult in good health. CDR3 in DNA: TGTGCCACCAGAGGACTAGCGGACACAGATACGCAGTATTTT. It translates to CATRGLADTDTQYF.